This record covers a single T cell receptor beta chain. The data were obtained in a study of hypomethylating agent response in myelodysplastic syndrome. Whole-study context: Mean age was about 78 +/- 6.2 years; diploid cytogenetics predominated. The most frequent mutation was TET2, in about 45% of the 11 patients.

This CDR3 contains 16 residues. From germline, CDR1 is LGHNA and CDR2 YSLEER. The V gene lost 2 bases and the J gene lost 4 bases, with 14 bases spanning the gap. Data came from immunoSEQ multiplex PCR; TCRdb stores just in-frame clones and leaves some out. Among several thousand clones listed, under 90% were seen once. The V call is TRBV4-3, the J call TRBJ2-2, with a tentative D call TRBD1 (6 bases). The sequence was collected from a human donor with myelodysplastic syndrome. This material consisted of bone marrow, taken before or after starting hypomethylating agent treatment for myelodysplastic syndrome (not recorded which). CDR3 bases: TGCGCCAGCAGCCAATACTTTCGAGGGGGCACCGGGGAGCTGTTTTTT. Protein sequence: CASSQYFRGGTGELFF.